Each of the 30 T cell receptor beta chains below was sequenced from the same sample in a study of T cells in localized non-small cell lung cancer (TCRdb year 2020). Library method: the immunoSEQ multiplex PCR assay. Held by TCRdb, this immuneACCESS table contains in-frame sequences only and omits some clones. Under half of the omission traces to an unresolved V gene where checked; the cause of the rest is unknown. This sample comprises some 2,300 clones, roughly 24% of them detected only once. The ten largest account for 13% of the sample. The sequencing here drew on lung tumor tissue, taken before any cancer treatment. The receptors come from a woman aged 35-75 years with stage II squamous cell lung carcinoma.

The chain carries TRBV28 and TRBJ1-2; D possibly corresponds to TRBD1 (6 bases). Trimming removed 4 bases from V and 5 bases from J, with 11 bases in between. The CDR3 loop spans 13 amino acids. Germline V CDR1 and CDR2: MDHEN, SYDVKM. CDR3 sequence: CASSSPQGYGYTF. DNA for the CDR3: TGTGCCAGCAGTTCCCCTCAGGGGTATGGCTACACCTTC.

Judged by abundance, this clone is medium-sized. The gene calls are TRBV11-3 and TRBJ2-1; D perhaps matches TRBD2 (7 bases). Germline V CDR1 and CDR2: SGHNT, YENEEA. Trimming pared 5 bases from V and 2 bases from J, leaving 13 bases between. The CDR3 is made up of 15 amino acids. The CDR3 bases are TGTGCCAGCAGCCGCTGGGGGGGCACCTACAATGAGCAGTTCTTC. Its protein product is CASSRWGGTYNEQFF.

This chain uses TRBV5-1 with TRBJ2-1, with unresolved D. The CDR3 runs to 15 residues. Deletions cut 5 bases from V and 0 bases from J, with 12 bases between. Germline V gene data show CDR1 as SGHRS and CDR2 as YFSETQ. The CDR3 DNA is TGCGCCAGCAGTCTACAGCTTAGCTCCTACAATGAGCAGTTCTTC. Translated, it gives CASSLQLSSYNEQFF.

This clone was seen more than once but under ten times. V and J are TRBV7-7 and TRBJ1-3; no clear D. The V end lost 5 bases, the J end lost 2 bases, and 10 bases lay between the germline ends. Germline loops: CDR1 SSHAT, CDR2 FNYEAQ (reference sequence). The CDR3 totals 14 residues. The CDR3 spells CASSGVIAGNTIYF. The CDR3 nucleotides are TGTGCCAGCAGCGGGGTGATAGCTGGAAACACCATATATTTT.

This clone was seen only a few times. This chain links TRBV6-8 with TRBJ2-5; TRBD2 aligns across 10 bases. The germline V gene encodes CDR1 MNHGY and CDR2 SAAAGT. The CDR3 is 15 residues long. The V and J ends lost 1 base and 5 bases, in that order; junction bases with no gene match: 4. CDR3 nucleotides: TGTGCCAGCAGTTACTTAGCGGGAGGCGGGGAGACCCAGTACTTC. It codes for CASSYLAGGGETQYF.

In this sample, this clone turned up a few times. This chain connects TRBV19 to TRBJ2-7; possible D gene TRBD2, 5 bases. This CDR3 region has 14 residues. Per the germline V gene, CDR1 is LNHDA and CDR2 is SQIVND (reference sequence). Trimming took 3 bases from V and 6 from J, leaving 15 bases between them. CDR3 amino acids: CASSINNGLSEQYF. Here the CDR3 DNA reads TGTGCCAGTAGTATTAATAATGGACTCAGCGAGCAGTACTTC. Full variable domain (outside the CDR3, taken from reference TRBV19 and TRBJ2-7): DGGITQSPKYLFRKEGQNVTLSCEQNLNHDAMYWYRQDPGQGLRLIYYSQIVNDFQKGDIAEGYSVSREKKESFPLTVTSAQKNPTAFYLCASSINNGLSEQYFGPGTRLTVT.

This clone is deemed medium-sized. CDR3 sequence: CASSLSLAGGTDTQYF. CDR3 sequence (DNA): TGTGCCAGCAGCTTATCACTAGCTGGCGGCACAGATACGCAGTATTTT. J is TRBJ2-3 and V is TRBV11-3; tentatively, D is TRBD2 (6 bases). This CDR3 spans 16 amino acids. V was pared by 2 bases and J by 1 base, with 13 bases between. The germline gives CDR1 SGHNT, CDR2 YENEEA. Looking up the rest from reference TRBV11-3 and TRBJ2-3 gives the full variable domain: EAGVVQSPRYKIIEKKQPVAFWCNPISGHNTLYWYLQNLGQGPELLIRYENEEAVDDSQLPKDRFSAERLKGVDSTLKIQPAELGDSAVYLCASSLSLAGGTDTQYFGPGTRLTVL.

The chain carries TRBV28 and TRBJ2-5; no firm D call. Trimming removed 6 bases at V and 5 bases at J, with 13 bases between. The CDR3 has 13 residues. Germline CDR1 is MDHEN and CDR2 is SYDVKM. The CDR3 region is CASRPPPEETQYF. The CDR3 bases are TGTGCCAGCAGGCCTCCCCCGGAGGAGACCCAGTACTTC.

A remark on this clone: Compared with germline, one end of the junction differs, possibly owing to a read error. J is TRBJ2-7 and V is TRBV6-8; possibly TRBD2 for D (5 bases). The CDR3 is 15 residues long. In germline, CDR1 is MNHGY, CDR2 SAAAGT. CDR3: CASSDGVTSRTNGGF. CDR3 coding DNA: TGTGCCAGCAGTGATGGTGTTACGAGCAGGACGAACGGAGGCTTC.

This clone was counted a few times. J is TRBJ2-5 and V is TRBV6-8; the D is unclear. CDR3 length: 13 residues. V was pared by 5 bases and J by 2 bases, with 9 bases between. Looked up from germline, CDR1 is MNHGY and CDR2 is SAAAGT. The chain's CDR3 is CASSLVLQETQYF. CDR3 nucleotide sequence: TGTGCCAGCAGTCTAGTACTGCAAGAGACCCAGTACTTC.

By share, this clone ranks as large. The chain is built from TRBV28 and TRBJ1-2; 7 bases match TRBD1. J lost 5 bases, V lost 5 bases, and 8 bases had no gene match. Germline V gene lookup returns CDR1 MDHEN and CDR2 SYDVKM. CDR3 length: 14 residues. The CDR3 is CASSVEQGRYGYTF. The CDR3 DNA reads as TGTGCCAGCAGTGTCGAACAGGGGAGGTATGGCTACACCTTC.

V gene TRBV2 combines with J gene TRBJ2-3, with TRBD2 matching 7 bases. The germline V gene has CDR1 SNHLY and CDR2 FYNNEI. The CDR3 has 15 residues. V lost 8 bases and J lost 4; bases outside the gene matches: 12. The CDR3 DNA follows: TGTGCCAGCCTACAGAGAGAGACTAGCCCAGATACGCAGTATTTT. Amino acids: CASLQRETSPDTQYF. Full variable domain (outside the CDR3, taken from reference TRBV2 and TRBJ2-3): EPEVTQTPSHQVTQMGQEVILRCVPISNHLYFYWYRQILGQKVEFLVSFYNNEISEKSEIFDDQFSVERPDGSNFTLKIRSTKLEDSAMYFCASLQRETSPDTQYFGPGTRLTVL.

A few counts support this clone. The CDR3 DNA sequence: TGTGCCAGCAGCAACCCTAGCGGGAGGGCCTCGAGCAATGAGCAGTTCTTC. This codes for CASSNPSGRASSNEQFF. The J gene is TRBJ2-1, the V gene TRBV7-6, with 12 bases aligning to TRBD2. Germline values: CDR1 SGHVS, CDR2 FNYEAQ. Unmatched junction bases numbered 11, after V lost 5 bases and J lost 6 bases. The CDR3 runs 17 residues.

The chain uses TRBV30 and TRBJ1-2; maybe TRBD1 (5 bases). Germline V gene data show CDR1 as GTSNPN and CDR2 as SVGIG (reference sequence). Trimming left V 3 bases short and J 0 bases short, with 14 bases between. The CDR3 consists of 15 residues. For the CDR3, the DNA is TGTGCCTGGAGCAGAAGTCAGGGAGCTAACTATGGCTACACCTTC. Its translation is CAWSRSQGANYGYTF.

The chain's CDR3 is CASSSTGRGETQYF. CDR3 sequence (DNA): TGTGCCAGCAGCAGTACAGGGAGAGGAGAGACCCAGTACTTC. J is TRBJ2-5 and V is TRBV6-8, with D perhaps matching TRBD1 (6 bases). Germline CDR1 reads MNHGY; CDR2 reads SAAAGT. This CDR3 region has 14 residues. Between the trimmed V and J ends, which lost 6 bases and 4 bases, there was a span of 15 bases.

This clone came up a few times. The rearrangement links TRBV9 to TRBJ2-3, with TRBD2 as a possible D gene (6 bases). CDR1 and CDR2 (germline): SGDLS, YYNGEE. V was cut by 4 bases and J by 4 bases, with 19 bases left in between. This CDR3 spans 16 amino acids. The chain's CDR3 is CASSSIPGRNADTQYF. CDR3 DNA sequence: TGTGCCAGCAGCTCAATACCAGGGAGGAACGCAGATACGCAGTATTTT.

J is TRBJ1-2 and V is TRBV28, with D uncertain. The CDR3 extends over 14 amino acids. CDR1 MDHEN and CDR2 SYDVKM come from the germline V gene. Trimming removed 1 base at V and 8 bases at J, with 14 bases between. The CDR3 DNA sequence: TGTGCCAGCAGTTTATCTCGTGAAGGGAGAGGCTACACCTTC. It encodes CASSLSREGRGYTF.

The gene calls are TRBV15 and TRBJ2-3, with TRBD2 as a possible D gene (7 bases). The length of the CDR3 is 15 residues. Germline CDR1 is LNHNV and CDR2 is YYDKDF (reference sequence). Trimming cost V 4 bases and J 8 bases, with 19 bases left between them. Here the CDR3 reads CATSNPSGGGGTQYF. As DNA, the CDR3 is TGTGCCACCAGCAACCCGTCTGGGGGGGGCGGTACGCAGTATTTT. The complete variable domain, with remaining parts taken from reference TRBV15 and TRBJ2-3, reads DAMVIQNPRYQVTQFGKPVTLSCSQTLNHNVMYWYQQKSSQAPKLLFHYYDKDFNNEADTPDNFQSRRPNTSFCFLDIRSPGLGDTAMYLCATSNPSGGGGTQYFGPGTRLTVL.

This chain connects TRBV9 to TRBJ2-7; D may be TRBD1 (6 bases). Looked up from germline, CDR1 is SGDLS and CDR2 is YYNGEE. This CDR3 is built from 13 residues. Trimming took off 7 bases at V and 0 bases at J, with 11 bases between the two ends. CDR3: CASCWDNSYEQYF. CDR3 DNA sequence: TGTGCCAGCTGCTGGGACAACTCCTACGAGCAGTACTTC.

The chain joins TRBV19 to TRBJ2-7, with 7 positions matching TRBD2. Germline CDR1 LNHDA, CDR2 SQIVND (reference sequence). The V and J ends lost 3 bases and 4 bases, in that order; junction bases with no gene match: 12. The CDR3 length is 16 residues. CDR3 sequence: CASSMGSGGDPYEQYF. In nucleotides, the CDR3 is TGTGCCAGTAGTATGGGGTCGGGAGGAGACCCATACGAGCAGTACTTC.

In this sample, this clone is medium-sized (0.01 to 0.1%). V is TRBV11-3 and J is TRBJ2-1; maybe TRBD2 (6 bases). CDR3 length: 15 residues. Trimming pared 3 bases from V and 4 bases from J, leaving 13 bases between. The germline V gene has CDR1 SGHNT and CDR2 YENEEA. The CDR3 DNA is TGTGCCAGCAGCTTGGTGGAGGGGAGGTACAATGAGCAGTTCTTC. Translation gives CASSLVEGRYNEQFF. Full variable domain (rest looked up from reference TRBV11-3 and TRBJ2-1): EAGVVQSPRYKIIEKKQPVAFWCNPISGHNTLYWYLQNLGQGPELLIRYENEEAVDDSQLPKDRFSAERLKGVDSTLKIQPAELGDSAVYLCASSLVEGRYNEQFFGPGTRLTVL.

V and J are TRBV14 and TRBJ2-2, with D possibly TRBD2 on 6 matching bases. V was pared by 4 bases and J by 0 bases, with 15 bases between. The germline CDR1 and CDR2 sequences are SGHDN and FVKESK. CDR3 length equals 17 residues. Written as DNA, the CDR3 is TGTGCCAGCAGCCTTCGCGAGGGACTTGCGAACACCGGGGAGCTGTTTTTT. Translated, it gives CASSLREGLANTGELFF. The whole variable domain, remainder taken from reference TRBV14 and TRBJ2-2, is EAGVTQFPSHSVIEKGQTVTLRCDPISGHDNLYWYRRVMGKEIKFLLHFVKESKQDESGMPNNRFLAERTGGTYSTLKVQPAELEDSGVYFCASSLREGLANTGELFFGEGSRLTVL.

V and J are TRBV25-1 and TRBJ1-6; 10 nucleotides line up with TRBD1. Germline lookup yields CDR1 MGHDK and CDR2 SYGVNS. There are 15 residues in the CDR3. Trimming took 5 bases from V and 8 from J; bases not matched to a gene: 6. CDR3 loop: CASSRAGTGDSPLHF. DNA of the CDR3: TGTGCCAGCAGTCGAGCGGGGACAGGGGATTCACCCCTCCACTTT.

This clone is large (0.1 to 1%) in the sample. V usage is TRBV18 and J usage is TRBJ2-1, with D hard to call. The length of the CDR3 is 16 residues. Trimming left V 2 bases short and J 4 bases short, with 15 bases between. CDR1 is KGHSH, CDR2 LQKENI, per germline. In DNA form, the CDR3 reads TGTGCCAGCTCACCAACGGTGGGTGGAGCTTACAATGAGCAGTTCTTC. Encoded protein: CASSPTVGGAYNEQFF.

This clone occurred a few times. The chain has TRBV11-3 and TRBJ2-3; TRBD1 might be the D (5 bases). CDR3 length equals 16 residues. V lost 2 bases and J lost 4, with 16 bases in between. Germline V gene lookup returns CDR1 SGHNT and CDR2 YENEEA. Written as DNA, the CDR3 is TGTGCCAGCAGCTTAAATTTCCCCCCGACAGCAGATACGCAGTATTTT. It specifies CASSLNFPPTADTQYF.

The sample holds a few counts of this clone. The chain uses TRBV6-8 and TRBJ2-1; 12 nucleotides match TRBD2. Germline CDR1 and CDR2: MNHGY and SAAAGT. This CDR3 comprises 15 residues. Trimming at V came to 5 bases and at J to 9 bases, leaving 8 bases not matched to a gene. CDR3 DNA sequence: TGTGCCAGCAGTGACCTAGCGGGGGGGCCCGGTGAGCAGTTCTTC. It is translated as CASSDLAGGPGEQFF.

This clone was found a few times. The genes are TRBV11-3 and TRBJ1-5; D ambiguous. V was trimmed by 0 bases and J by 3 bases, leaving 9 bases between them. Germline V gene lookup returns CDR1 SGHNT and CDR2 YENEEA. The CDR3 consists of 15 residues. The CDR3 DNA sequence: TGTGCCAGCAGCTTAGAGGGGTCATTCAATCAGCCCCAGCATTTT. It codes for CASSLEGSFNQPQHF.

The V and J genes are TRBV14 and TRBJ1-3, with a tentative D call TRBD1 (5 bases). This CDR3 contains 15 residues. CDR1 is SGHDN, CDR2 FVKESK, per germline. Trimming left V 3 bases short and J 4 bases short, with 13 bases between. This chain's CDR3 is CASSHPWGSGNTIYF. CDR3 nucleotide sequence: TGTGCCAGCAGCCACCCTTGGGGGAGCGGAAACACCATATATTTT.

The chain carries TRBV28 and TRBJ1-5; D might be TRBD1 (5 bases). V shed 7 bases and J shed 4 bases, with 17 bases lying between them. CDR3 size: 15 residues. Germline CDR1 is MDHEN and CDR2 is SYDVKM. The CDR3: CASTWGGIKNQPQHF. In DNA form, the CDR3 reads TGTGCCAGCACCTGGGGGGGGATAAAGAATCAGCCCCAGCATTTT.

This chain uses TRBV5-1 with TRBJ2-2; D uncertain. The CDR3 is 15 amino acids. The V end was cut by 1 base, the J end by 0 bases, with 7 bases between. Germline V gene data show CDR1 as SGHRS and CDR2 as YFSETQ. The CDR3 loop reads CASSLTGPNTGELFF. CDR3 DNA sequence: TGCGCCAGCAGCTTGACTGGACCGAACACCGGGGAGCTGTTTTTT.